This TCR beta chain was profiled in a study of OX40 agonist ivuxolimab in advanced cancers. TCRdb keeps only in-frame clones here, not all; method: immunoSEQ multiplex PCR. The sample carries over 90,000 clones, around 87% recorded once. The V end lost 9 bases, the J end lost 7 bases, and 19 bases lay between the germline ends. Germline CDR1 and CDR2: SGHRS and YFSETQ. The CDR3 runs 13 residues. The sample holds one count of this clone. This TCR was recovered from an adult with an advanced solid tumor such as melanoma, head and neck, liver or kidney cancer. The sample in question was CD4+ or CD8+ T cells sorted from blood, obtained in a trial of the OX40 agonist ivuxolimab. V and J are TRBV5-1 and TRBJ1-1; the D gene is possibly TRBD1 (5 bases). This CDR3 is CATSTGTEYEAFF. The CDR3 DNA sequence: TGCGCCACCTCGACCGGGACGGAATATGAAGCTTTCTTT.